These 14 T cell receptor beta chains originate from one sample sequenced in a study of shared clonotypes between healthy human individuals. Libraries were prepared by immunoSEQ multiplex PCR; TCRdb keeps only in-frame clonotypes and omits some of them. The table shows 760,000 or so clones, with 96% occurring only once. Selected positively for CCR7 and CD45RO-negative, naive CD8 cells excluded terminally differentiated effector memory CD45RA+ cells. Sequenced: naive CD8+ T cells sorted from blood. These TCRs come from a man younger than 45 in good health.

The chain recombines TRBV18 with TRBJ2-2, with D perhaps matching TRBD1 or TRBD2 (5 bases each). The CDR3 is 17 amino acids. V lost 4 bases and J lost 4, with 19 bases in between. The V gene's germline CDR1 is KGHSH and CDR2 LQKENI. This CDR3 is CASSQGPDIPFTGELFF. The CDR3 DNA follows: TGTGCCAGCTCACAGGGACCCGACATCCCTTTCACCGGGGAGCTGTTTTTT.

The table lists this clone with a count of one. This chain uses TRBV29-1 with TRBJ1-2; D call uncertain. Trimming cost V 4 bases and J 7 bases, with 10 bases left between them. This CDR3 is 11 amino acids long. Germline CDR1 reads SQVTM; CDR2 reads ANQGSEA. CDR3 sequence reads: CSVVVRAGYTF. In DNA, the CDR3 is TGCAGCGTTGTCGTCAGAGCTGGCTACACCTTC.

This clone was counted once. The V call is TRBV29-1, the J call TRBJ2-3; TRBD2 matches at 10 bases. J lost 3 bases, V lost 5 bases, and 8 bases had no gene match. CDR1 SQVTM and CDR2 ANQGSEA come from the germline V gene. The CDR3 consists of 15 residues. CDR3 residues: CSVYDTSGITDTQYF. For the CDR3, the DNA is TGCAGCGTTTATGATACTAGCGGGATTACAGATACGCAGTATTTT.

The CDR3 region is CATSREMSLNEKLFF. DNA of the CDR3: TGTGCCACCAGCAGAGAGATGAGTCTGAATGAAAAACTGTTTTTT. The chain joins TRBV15 to TRBJ1-4; D call uncertain. Germline V CDR1 and CDR2: LNHNV, YYDKDF (reference sequence). Trimming removed 0 bases from V and 5 bases from J, with 10 bases in between. The CDR3 sequence is 15 residues long.

This rearrangement joins TRBV15 to TRBJ2-2, with D perhaps matching TRBD1 or TRBD2 (5 bases each). Germline V gene data show CDR1 as LNHNV and CDR2 as YYDKDF (reference sequence). The CDR3 sequence is 15 residues long. V was trimmed by 5 bases and J by 6 bases, leaving 16 bases between them. CDR3 sequence (DNA): TGTGCCACCAGCCCTGGACCCATGGGGGCCGGGGAGCTGTTTTTT. This gives the protein CATSPGPMGAGELFF.

This sequence joins TRBV6-5 and TRBJ1-5; TRBD1 is a possible D gene (5 bases). CDR1 and CDR2 from the germline V gene are MNHEY and SVGAGI. The CDR3 spans 13 residues. V lost 6 bases and J lost 5, with 11 bases in between. The CDR3 is CASRWGRDQPQHF. The CDR3 region has the DNA TGTGCCAGCAGGTGGGGCCGGGATCAGCCCCAGCATTTT.

V and J are TRBV7-9 and TRBJ2-1, with D uncertain. V shed 2 bases and J shed 8 bases, with 16 bases lying between them. Germline CDR1 SEHNR, CDR2 FQNEAQ (reference sequence). CDR3 length: 15 amino acids. The CDR3 DNA sequence: TGTGCCAGCAGCTTAAAAGGATTATTAGTCGATGAGCAGTTCTTC. The encoded protein is CASSLKGLLVDEQFF.

The rearrangement links TRBV28 to TRBJ2-3, with 9 bases identical to TRBD1. The CDR3 contains 14 residues. V dropped 3 bases and J dropped 4; count of bases not matched to a gene: 2. Germline values: CDR1 MDHEN, CDR2 SYDVKM. The CDR3 reads CASSLGDRADTQYF. CDR3 coding DNA: TGTGCCAGCAGTTTGGGGGACAGGGCAGATACGCAGTATTTT.

This sequence joins TRBV11-2 and TRBJ2-1; maybe TRBD2 (5 bases). Trimming took off 1 base at V and 4 bases at J, with 17 bases between the two ends. Germline-derived CDR1 and CDR2 are SGHAT and FQNNGV. The length of the CDR3 is 17 residues. The CDR3 spells CASSLGRPIGVYNEQFF. The CDR3 nucleotides are TGTGCCAGCAGCTTAGGGCGACCTATCGGGGTATACAATGAGCAGTTCTTC.

Details on this clone: The identical CDR3 is also encoded by other nucleotide sequences in the sample. The J gene is TRBJ2-7, the V gene TRBV5-1; TRBD1 agrees at 7 bases. Germline CDR1 and CDR2: SGHRS and YFSETQ. The CDR3 is 12 amino acids. V dropped 2 bases and J dropped 4; count of bases not matched to a gene: 0. The CDR3 spells CASSLQGYEQYF. CDR3 DNA: TGCGCCAGCAGCTTACAGGGGTACGAGCAGTACTTC. Supplemented by reference TRBV5-1 and TRBJ2-7, the full variable domain reads KAGVTQTPRYLIKTRGQQVTLSCSPISGHRSVSWYQQTPGQGLQFLFEYFSETQRNKGNFPGRFSGRQFSNSRSEMNVSTLELGDSALYLCASSLQGYEQYFGPGTRLTVT.

The gene calls are TRBV7-9 and TRBJ1-2; D possibly corresponds to TRBD1 (5 bases). Germline lookup yields CDR1 SEHNR and CDR2 FQNEAQ (reference sequence). Trimming pared 5 bases from V and 4 bases from J, leaving 23 bases between. The CDR3 is 17 amino acids. CDR3 residues: CASSPETWEGPIYGYTF. Written as DNA, the CDR3 is TGTGCCAGCAGCCCAGAGACGTGGGAGGGACCGATCTATGGCTACACCTTC.

This chain connects TRBV6-6 to TRBJ1-5, with 7 bases fitting TRBD1. Germline V gene data show CDR1 as MNHNY and CDR2 as SVGAGI (reference sequence). CDR3 size: 15 residues. The ends lost 6 bases at V and 7 bases at J; junction bases unmatched: 12. For the CDR3, the DNA is TGTGCCAGCAGCCAAGGGACAGACATGGACCAGCCCCAGCATTTT. It encodes CASSQGTDMDQPQHF.

Note on this clone: This sample also contains other DNA sequences that code for the same CDR3. The chain links TRBV11-2 to TRBJ2-7; possible D gene TRBD1, 5 bases. There are 14 residues in the CDR3. With 5 bases removed from V and 1 base from J, the gap between germline ends came to 12 bases. In germline, CDR1 is SGHAT, CDR2 FQNNGV. This CDR3 is CASSPLTGSYEQYF. CDR3 nucleotides: TGTGCCAGCAGCCCCCTTACAGGATCCTACGAGCAGTACTTC. Variable domain in full (rest from reference TRBV11-2 and TRBJ2-7): EAGVAQSPRYKIIEKRQSVAFWCNPISGHATLYWYQQILGQGPKLLIQFQNNGVVDDSQLPKDRFSAERLKGVDSTLKIQPAKLEDSAVYLCASSPLTGSYEQYFGPGTRLTVT.

The V and J genes are TRBV5-1 and TRBJ1-1; D gene ambiguous. Germline values: CDR1 SGHRS, CDR2 YFSETQ. The CDR3 consists of 12 residues. Deletions cut 4 bases from V and 4 bases from J, with 8 bases between. The CDR3 sequence: CASSTGSTEAFF. DNA of the CDR3: TGCGCCAGCAGCACGGGAAGCACTGAAGCTTTCTTT.